The 10 T cell receptor beta chains below all came from one sample that was sequenced in a study of T cell changes during pregnancy in multiple sclerosis (dated by TCRdb to the late 2010s). The protocol used for the library was the immunoSEQ multiplex PCR assay. TCRdb mirrors the immuneACCESS table, restricted to in-frame sequences. Some clones are absent from its copies; in checked studies, under half trace to an unresolved V gene, and the reason for the others is unknown. This sample holds 100,000 or so clones; about 94% were observed only once. Approximately 1% of the sample comes from the top ten. The input for sequencing was peripheral blood, taken before pregnancy. The receptors were sampled from a female donor with multiple sclerosis, enrolled in a pregnancy study.

The chain couples TRBV28 to TRBJ1-1; 10 bases match TRBD1. The CDR3 has 16 amino acids. Trimming took 6 bases from V and 4 from J; bases not matched to a gene: 11. Germline V gene lookup returns CDR1 MDHEN and CDR2 SYDVKM. The CDR3 reads CASSRRQGAGGTEAFF. The CDR3 DNA sequence: TGTGCCAGCAGCCGCCGACAGGGGGCAGGGGGCACTGAAGCTTTCTTT.

The J gene is TRBJ1-2, the V gene TRBV27; unclear D gene. Trimming took off 6 bases at V and 8 bases at J, with 16 bases between the two ends. CDR3 length equals 13 residues. Germline assignment: CDR1 MNHEY and CDR2 SMNVEV (reference sequence). The CDR3 DNA reads as TGTGCCAGCAGACTGAATGAGGGTCGGGGCTACACCTTC. Translating it yields CASRLNEGRGYTF.

The rearrangement joins TRBV27 to TRBJ1-1, with 10 bases aligning to TRBD1. The CDR3 length is 16 residues. CDR1 and CDR2 from the germline V gene are MNHEY and SMNVEV (reference sequence). The V and J ends lost 2 bases and 4 bases, in that order; junction bases with no gene match: 7. Here the CDR3 reads CASSLGAGQGTTEAFF. The CDR3 DNA reads TGTGCCAGCAGTTTAGGAGCGGGACAGGGGACCACTGAAGCTTTCTTT.

The rearrangement joins TRBV29-1 to TRBJ1-5, with D perhaps matching TRBD1 (6 bases). Germline CDR1 reads SQVTM; CDR2 reads ANQGSEA. Trimming cost V 4 bases and J 2 bases, with 9 bases left between them. This CDR3 spans 13 amino acids. CDR3 amino acids: CSVGNRGNQPQHF. Here the CDR3 DNA reads TGCAGCGTTGGAAACAGGGGCAATCAGCCCCAGCATTTT.

The V call is TRBV5-5, the J call TRBJ2-3, with unresolved D. This CDR3 comprises 15 residues. The germline V gene encodes CDR1 SGHKS and CDR2 YYEKEE (reference sequence). With 3 bases removed from V and 4 bases from J, the gap between germline ends came to 15 bases. The CDR3 region is CASSWIAEGADTQYF. In nucleotides, the CDR3 is TGTGCCAGCAGCTGGATAGCCGAAGGTGCAGATACGCAGTATTTT.

CDR3 DNA sequence: TGTGCCAGCAGCTTAGGACTAGCGGGAACGTACGAGCAGTACTTC. Its protein is CASSLGLAGTYEQYF. The chain uses TRBV7-2 and TRBJ2-7, with 11 bases fitting TRBD2. This CDR3 is built from 15 residues. The germline gives CDR1 SGHTA, CDR2 FQGNSA. J lost 4 bases, V lost 1 base, and 3 bases had no gene match.

This rearrangement joins TRBV6-5 to TRBJ1-2; 8 bases agree with TRBD1. The CDR3 is 13 amino acids. Germline V gene lookup returns CDR1 MNHEY and CDR2 SVGAGI. With 5 bases clipped from V and 4 bases from J, the junction kept 3 bases outside the gene matches. CDR3 protein: CASSTGQAYGYTF. DNA of the CDR3: TGTGCCAGCAGTACGGGACAGGCCTATGGCTACACCTTC.

The chain uses TRBV7-3 and TRBJ1-1; D not certain. The CDR3 has 13 residues. CDR1 is SGHTA and CDR2 is FQGTGA in the germline V gene. Trimming took 2 bases from V and 3 from J, leaving 7 bases between them. CDR3 bases: TGTGCCAGCAGCTTAGGAGGAGACACTGAAGCTTTCTTT. Its protein is CASSLGGDTEAFF.

The genes are TRBV27 and TRBJ2-1; tentative D call: TRBD2 (6 bases). The CDR3 extends over 15 amino acids. Germline CDR1 MNHEY, CDR2 SMNVEV (reference sequence). Trimming removed 0 bases from V and 6 bases from J, with 12 bases in between. CDR3 in amino acids: CASSLSGDSINEQFF. In nucleotides, the CDR3 is TGTGCCAGCAGTTTATCGGGGGACTCCATCAATGAGCAGTTCTTC.

This chain links TRBV6-1 with TRBJ1-5; 8 positions match TRBD1. The CDR3 has 15 residues. Germline CDR1 reads MNHNS; CDR2 reads SASEGT. The J segment lost 3 bases and the V segment lost 6 bases, leaving 7 bases of the junction unmatched. CDR3 residues: CASSQDRAPNQPQHF. CDR3 in DNA: TGTGCCAGCAGCCAGGACAGGGCCCCCAATCAGCCCCAGCATTTT.